One sample yielded the 26 T cell receptor beta chains listed below, sequenced in a study of cytomegalovirus exposure and HLA in healthy donors. The PCR made use of 60 Vbeta and 13 Jbeta primers. Libraries were prepared by immunoSEQ multiplex PCR; TCRdb keeps only in-frame clonotypes and omits some of them. The sample includes 100,000 or so clones, 78% of them seen just once. Sequenced sample: PBMCs. All receptors derive from a man younger than 45 in good health and CMV-seronegative.

The rearrangement uses TRBV4-3 and TRBJ2-7, with D possibly TRBD2 on 6 matching bases. V lost 4 bases and J 0 bases, leaving 19 bases between the germline ends. The CDR3 runs 17 residues. The germline V gene encodes CDR1 LGHNA and CDR2 YSLEER. The CDR3 protein is CASSPMVGTLSSYEQYF. As DNA, the CDR3 is TGCGCCAGCAGCCCTATGGTCGGGACTCTAAGCTCCTACGAGCAGTACTTC.

This clone was seen only once. The rearrangement uses TRBV6-5 and TRBJ1-6; 7 positions match TRBD1. CDR1 MNHEY and CDR2 SVGAGI come from the germline V gene. CDR3 length: 15 residues. J lost 6 bases, V lost 0 bases, and 2 bases had no gene match. CDR3 residues: CASSYSTGANSPLHF. The CDR3 DNA sequence: TGTGCCAGCAGTTACTCTACAGGGGCTAATTCACCCCTCCACTTT.

The table lists this clone with a few counts. V and J are TRBV18 and TRBJ2-5; no firm D call. The CDR3 consists of 13 residues. Germline V lookup: CDR1 KGHSH, CDR2 LQKENI. Trimming left V 2 bases short and J 7 bases short, with 11 bases between. CDR3: CASSPLGLVTQYF. Here the CDR3 DNA reads TGTGCCAGCTCACCATTGGGCCTCGTGACCCAGTACTTC.

This clone was picked up a small number of times. This chain joins TRBV27 and TRBJ2-7; D is possibly TRBD1 (6 bases). The CDR3 covers 12 residues. The V end lost 5 bases, the J end lost 9 bases, and 14 bases lay between the germline ends. Germline V gene lookup returns CDR1 MNHEY and CDR2 SMNVEV (reference sequence). The CDR3 here is CASSETGLGQYF. CDR3 in DNA: TGTGCCAGCAGTGAAACAGGGTTGGGGCAGTACTTC.

The rearrangement joins TRBV29-1 to TRBJ2-3; 11 bases agree with TRBD1. V lost 7 bases to trimming and J lost 1 base; unmatched junction nucleotides: 4. Germline lookup yields CDR1 SQVTM and CDR2 ANQGSEA. The CDR3 runs 14 residues. The CDR3 bases are TGCAGCGGATGGGGACAGGGGGGCACAGATACGCAGTATTTT. Its protein is CSGWGQGGTDTQYF.

The J gene is TRBJ2-7, the V gene TRBV6-5, with a possible D match to TRBD1 (6 bases). V gave up 0 bases and J gave up 2 bases, with 8 bases separating them. Germline CDR1 MNHEY, CDR2 SVGAGI. This CDR3 has 14 amino acids. The CDR3 region has the DNA TGTGCCAGCAGTTACTCTTGGGACACCTACGAGCAGTACTTC. Its protein product is CASSYSWDTYEQYF.

The CDR3 loop is CASTPVVGRVEHRSYEQYF. The CDR3 DNA follows: TGTGCCAGCACCCCGGTTGTCGGGAGAGTAGAACACAGGTCCTACGAGCAGTACTTC. The chain employs TRBV7-9 and TRBJ2-7; a possible D gene is TRBD2 (6 bases). The CDR3 covers 19 residues. CDR1 is SEHNR and CDR2 is FQNEAQ in the germline V gene (reference sequence). The V end was cut by 7 bases, the J end by 1 base, with 29 bases between.

This clone was detected a few times. The rearrangement uses TRBV6-5 and TRBJ2-3, with TRBD1 identical over 7 bases. The CDR3 is 15 residues long. Losses at the gene ends were 5 bases for V and 0 bases for J; bases not matched to a gene: 5. The V gene's germline CDR1 is MNHEY and CDR2 SVGAGI. The CDR3 coding sequence is TGTGCCAGCAGTAGATACAGGGGTAGCACAGATACGCAGTATTTT. Translated, it gives CASSRYRGSTDTQYF.

The chain recombines TRBV19 with TRBJ2-3, with 13 bases fitting TRBD2. V lost 3 bases, J lost 4 bases, and 4 bases stayed unmatched. Per the germline V gene, CDR1 is LNHDA and CDR2 is SQIVND (reference sequence). This CDR3 region has 16 residues. CDR3 amino acids: CASSIGGLAGPDTQYF. The CDR3 DNA reads as TGTGCCAGTAGTATTGGGGGACTAGCGGGACCAGATACGCAGTATTTT.

V usage is TRBV27 and J usage is TRBJ2-5; TRBD2 agrees at 12 bases. The CDR3 is made up of 14 amino acids. The junction had 4 bases not matched to a gene; V was cut back by 5 bases and J by 6 bases. Germline CDR1 reads MNHEY; CDR2 reads SMNVEV (reference sequence). Here the CDR3 DNA reads TGTGCCAGCAGTCTAGCGGGAGGGCCGAAGACCCAGTACTTC. It encodes CASSLAGGPKTQYF.

The DNA for the CDR3 is TGTGCCAGCAGAACCGGACAGGTCCGGGAGCAGTACTTC. It encodes CASRTGQVREQYF. The V and J genes are TRBV6-5 and TRBJ2-7; TRBD1 agrees at 7 bases. Germline trimming cut 6 bases from V and 7 bases from J; bases unmatched to any gene: 9. The length of the CDR3 is 13 residues. CDR1 is MNHEY, CDR2 SVGAGI, per germline.

The rearrangement uses TRBV7-9 and TRBJ2-1, with 9 bases that match TRBD2. Germline trimming cut 5 bases from V and 8 bases from J; bases unmatched to any gene: 7. Germline values: CDR1 SEHNR, CDR2 FQNEAQ (reference sequence). This CDR3 is built from 14 residues. CDR3 residues: CASSPGLAFDEQFF. Here the CDR3 DNA reads TGTGCCAGCAGCCCGGGACTAGCTTTCGATGAGCAGTTCTTC.

The CDR3 reads CASSFPPGQEPNQPQHF. As DNA, the CDR3 is TGTGCCAGCAGTTTTCCTCCGGGACAGGAACCCAATCAGCCCCAGCATTTT. The chain has TRBV28 and TRBJ1-5; 8 nucleotides align to TRBD1. Germline V gene data show CDR1 as MDHEN and CDR2 as SYDVKM. The CDR3 spans 17 residues. The ends lost 3 bases at V and 3 bases at J; junction bases unmatched: 10.

The chain recombines TRBV6-1 with TRBJ2-1; 7 nucleotides match TRBD2. Germline assignment: CDR1 MNHNS and CDR2 SASEGT. The length of the CDR3 is 15 residues. J gave up 4 bases and V 1 base, and 4 bases lay outside the gene matches. The CDR3, as DNA: TGTGCCAGCAGTGAAGAGCGGGGTGGGTACAATGAGCAGTTCTTC. Amino acids: CASSEERGGYNEQFF.

This clone has a single count. The rearrangement joins TRBV5-1 to TRBJ2-7, with 8 bases matching TRBD1. The CDR3 runs to 16 residues. Germline V gene sequence: CDR1 SGHRS, CDR2 YFSETQ. After removal of 0 bases from V and 6 bases from J, the junction contained 11 bases not matched to a gene. The CDR3 DNA follows: TGCGCCAGCAGCTTGGGAGGGAGGCAGGGGGCCAGCGAGCAGTACTTC. Protein: CASSLGGRQGASEQYF. Variable domain in full (rest from reference TRBV5-1 and TRBJ2-7): KAGVTQTPRYLIKTRGQQVTLSCSPISGHRSVSWYQQTPGQGLQFLFEYFSETQRNKGNFPGRFSGRQFSNSRSEMNVSTLELGDSALYLCASSLGGRQGASEQYFGPGTRLTVT.

The chain uses TRBV30 and TRBJ1-2; 9 bases fit TRBD1. The CDR3 totals 12 residues. Germline V gene data show CDR1 as GTSNPN and CDR2 as SVGIG (reference sequence). With 5 bases clipped from V and 7 bases from J, the junction kept 5 bases outside the gene matches. The CDR3 loop reads CAWGGQGRGYTF. For the CDR3, the DNA is TGTGCCTGGGGAGGACAGGGGCGTGGCTACACCTTC.

The chain is built from TRBV18 and TRBJ2-2, with 7 bases aligning to TRBD2. J gave up 5 bases and V 3 bases, and 9 bases lay outside the gene matches. Germline values: CDR1 KGHSH, CDR2 LQKENI. The CDR3 covers 16 residues. The CDR3 coding sequence is TGTGCCAGCTCACCGAACGGACTAGTCGTTACCGGGGAGCTGTTTTTT. As protein: CASSPNGLVVTGELFF.

This clone was detected only once. The chain couples TRBV7-2 to TRBJ2-3, with D unclear. Trimming pared 5 bases from V and 0 bases from J, leaving 6 bases between. CDR1 and CDR2 from the germline V gene are SGHTA and FQGNSA. This CDR3 has 13 amino acids. The CDR3 protein is CASSITSTDTQYF. The CDR3 DNA reads as TGTGCCAGCAGCATAACTAGCACAGATACGCAGTATTTT.

The chain links TRBV5-4 to TRBJ2-3; D is unresolved. Per germline, CDR1 SGHNT and CDR2 YYREEE (reference sequence). V was shortened by 4 bases and J by 10 bases, with 16 bases between the two germline ends. CDR3 length: 13 amino acids. DNA for the CDR3: TGTGCCAGCAGCCCACCATCCCGACGGGCGCAGTATTTT. Its translation is CASSPPSRRAQYF. Full variable domain (remainder filled in from reference TRBV5-4 and TRBJ2-3): ETGVTQSPTHLIKTRGQQVTLRCSSQSGHNTVSWYQQALGQGPQFIFQYYREEENGRGNFPPRFSGLQFPNYSSELNVNALELDDSALYLCASSPPSRRAQYFGPGTRLTVL.

The chain joins TRBV19 to TRBJ2-1; TRBD1 agrees at 8 bases. Germline V gene lookup returns CDR1 LNHDA and CDR2 SQIVND (reference sequence). V lost 6 bases to trimming and J lost 6 bases; unmatched junction nucleotides: 13. This CDR3 region has 16 residues. The CDR3 loop is CASRLNPGGASNEQFF. Written as DNA, the CDR3 is TGTGCCAGTAGACTCAACCCAGGGGGCGCGAGCAATGAGCAGTTCTTC.

The V call is TRBV27, the J call TRBJ1-1, with D uncertain. The CDR3 is 13 residues long. Germline-derived CDR1 and CDR2 are MNHEY and SMNVEV (reference sequence). V was cut by 3 bases and J by 4 bases, with 9 bases left in between. CDR3 DNA: TGTGCCAGCAGTTTCGAGGAGGGCACTGAAGCTTTCTTT. Its protein product is CASSFEEGTEAFF.

The chain has TRBV15 and TRBJ1-4; tentative D call: TRBD1 (5 bases). Per the germline V gene, CDR1 is LNHNV and CDR2 is YYDKDF (reference sequence). The V end lost 9 bases, the J end lost 2 bases, and 16 bases lay between the germline ends. The length of the CDR3 is 15 residues. CDR3 loop: CATKRPGGTNEKLFF. As DNA, the CDR3 is TGTGCCACGAAAAGACCGGGGGGGACTAATGAAAAACTGTTTTTT.

The chain is built from TRBV10-1 and TRBJ2-1; a possible D gene is TRBD1 (6 bases). This CDR3 region has 16 residues. The germline V and J ends were trimmed by 4 bases and 8 bases, with 21 bases remaining between them. CDR1 is WNHNN, CDR2 SYGVQD, per germline (reference sequence). In nucleotides, the CDR3 is TGCGCCAGCAGTGTAAAACCGGGACAAAATAGGTATGAGCAGTTCTTC. Translating it yields CASSVKPGQNRYEQFF.

This clone was detected only a few times. The chain carries TRBV4-1 and TRBJ1-5, with a tentative D call TRBD1 (6 bases). The CDR3 runs 14 residues. V lost 1 base, J lost 5 bases, and 9 bases lay in between. CDR1 is MGHRA, CDR2 YSYEKL, per germline. CDR3 residues: CASSQAQGYQPQHF. CDR3 DNA: TGCGCCAGCAGCCAAGCACAGGGATATCAGCCCCAGCATTTT.

The chain employs TRBV6-5 and TRBJ1-6, with a tentative D call TRBD1 (6 bases). The CDR3 is made up of 14 amino acids. CDR1 and CDR2 (germline): MNHEY, SVGAGI. V gave up 2 bases and J gave up 7 bases, with 9 bases separating them. The CDR3: CASSYQGFNSPLHF. DNA of the CDR3: TGTGCCAGCAGTTACCAGGGGTTCAATTCACCCCTCCACTTT.

This clone has just one count. The chain links TRBV2 to TRBJ1-4, with D possibly matching TRBD1 (5 bases). The CDR3 contains 12 residues. The germline V and J ends were trimmed by 4 bases and 8 bases, with 8 bases remaining between them. The germline gives CDR1 SNHLY, CDR2 FYNNEI. The CDR3, as DNA: TGTGCCAGCAGTGGACAGCCGGAAAAACTGTTTTTT. Its protein is CASSGQPEKLFF.